The 30 T cell receptor beta chains reported below all come from one sample, sequenced in a study of T cell clonotyping in hematopoietic cell transplantation. Sequencing used immunoSEQ multiplex PCR; TCRdb keeps in-frame clones, though not all of them. Found here are just under 20,000 clones, around 80% of them singletons; the top ten hold around 15%. Sequencing was performed on peripheral blood mononuclear cells. Receptor source: a man in his sixties in good health. Some clones in this sample may be carry-over from other donors' samples.

The CDR3 sequence: CASSEKGLSSYNSPLHF. DNA for the CDR3: TGTGCCAGCAGCGAAAAGGGGCTCAGCTCCTATAATTCACCCCTCCACTTT. The V and J genes are TRBV27 and TRBJ1-6, with D tentatively TRBD1 (5 bases). V was clipped by 6 bases and J by 0 bases, with 15 bases between them. Germline CDR1 is MNHEY and CDR2 is SMNVEV (reference sequence). The CDR3 consists of 17 residues.

Only a few counts were recorded for this clone. The chain links TRBV4-1 to TRBJ2-7; D is uncertain. Trimming stripped 0 bases from V and 3 bases from J, with 12 bases between. Looked up from germline, CDR1 is MGHRA and CDR2 is YSYEKL. The length of the CDR3 is 15 residues. DNA of the CDR3: TGCGCCAGCAGCCAAGAGAATAGAGTGATCTACGAGCAGTACTTC. Protein: CASSQENRVIYEQYF.

The chain employs TRBV7-9 and TRBJ2-4; D might be TRBD1 (5 bases). Trimming shortened V by 1 base and J by 0 bases, and 7 bases separated the two germline ends. This CDR3 is 15 amino acids long. Germline V gene lookup returns CDR1 SEHNR and CDR2 FQNEAQ (reference sequence). The CDR3 DNA sequence: TGTGCCAGCAGCTTAGAGGGGCTAGCCAAAAACATTCAGTACTTC. It encodes CASSLEGLAKNIQYF.

This sequence joins TRBV2 and TRBJ2-1; 7 bases are a match to TRBD2. V lost 6 bases to trimming and J lost 8 bases; unmatched junction nucleotides: 10. The CDR3 length is 14 residues. Per the germline V gene, CDR1 is SNHLY and CDR2 is FYNNEI. CDR3 residues: CASSRRGSKDEQFF. The CDR3, as DNA: TGTGCCAGCAGCAGGCGGGGGTCTAAGGATGAGCAGTTCTTC.

This chain uses TRBV10-3 with TRBJ2-1, with 14 bases aligning to TRBD2. The V gene's germline CDR1 is ENHRY and CDR2 SYGVKD. Trimming removed 11 bases from V and 7 bases from J; junction bases left unmatched: 10. CDR3 length: 15 residues. The CDR3 region is CASRLAGGLGNEQFF. CDR3 coding DNA: TGTGCCTCACGACTAGCGGGAGGGCTGGGGAATGAGCAGTTCTTC.

A single count supports this clone. The chain carries TRBV9 and TRBJ1-5, with D possibly TRBD1 on 5 matching bases. The CDR3 is made up of 15 amino acids. The germline V gene encodes CDR1 SGDLS and CDR2 YYNGEE. V lost 6 bases, J lost 1 base, and 14 bases lay in between. CDR3 loop: CASTPGWESNQPQHF. DNA for the CDR3: TGTGCCAGCACCCCAGGGTGGGAGAGCAATCAGCCCCAGCATTTT.

A few counts support this clone. The V and J genes are TRBV28 and TRBJ2-7; 10 bases are a match to TRBD2. Germline V gene data show CDR1 as MDHEN and CDR2 as SYDVKM. This CDR3 has 14 residues. The V and J ends lost 7 bases and 0 bases, in that order; junction bases with no gene match: 3. The CDR3 sequence: CASTLAGDSYEQYF. CDR3 nucleotide sequence: TGTGCCAGCACCCTAGCGGGAGACTCCTACGAGCAGTACTTC.

The V gene is TRBV2, the J gene TRBJ1-5; D possibly corresponds to TRBD1 (6 bases). V was shortened by 7 bases and J by 4 bases, with 11 bases between the two germline ends. The CDR3 has 13 residues. The V gene's germline CDR1 is SNHLY and CDR2 FYNNEI. DNA of the CDR3: TGTGCCAGCACTAGACAGGCTAATCAGCCCCAGCATTTT. Amino acids: CASTRQANQPQHF.

The table lists this clone with a count of one. This sequence joins TRBV11-2 and TRBJ1-2; D possibly corresponds to TRBD1 (6 bases). The CDR3 spans 15 residues. V lost 4 bases and J 2 bases, leaving 14 bases between the germline ends. Germline-derived CDR1 and CDR2 are SGHAT and FQNNGV. The CDR3 DNA reads TGTGCCAGCAGCTCCGACTCGACAGGCAACTATGGCTACACCTTC. This codes for CASSSDSTGNYGYTF.

The chain uses TRBV19 and TRBJ2-7; the D gene could be TRBD1 or TRBD2 (5 bases each). The germline V gene has CDR1 LNHDA and CDR2 SQIVND (reference sequence). There are 16 residues in the CDR3. V lost 1 base, J lost 2 bases, and 15 bases lay in between. CDR3 region: CASSIASGRAAYEQYF. As DNA, the CDR3 is TGTGCCAGTAGTATAGCGTCGGGGCGGGCTGCCTACGAGCAGTACTTC.

The CDR3 region has the DNA TGTGCCAGTAGTATCACTGCGAGTCCTGAAGCTTTCTTT. Translated, it gives CASSITASPEAFF. The gene calls are TRBV19 and TRBJ1-1; D gene ambiguous. The V end was cut by 3 bases, the J end by 6 bases, with 11 bases between. CDR1 and CDR2 from the germline V gene are LNHDA and SQIVND (reference sequence). The CDR3 spans 13 residues. The whole variable domain, remainder taken from reference TRBV19 and TRBJ1-1, is DGGITQSPKYLFRKEGQNVTLSCEQNLNHDAMYWYRQDPGQGLRLIYYSQIVNDFQKGDIAEGYSVSREKKESFPLTVTSAQKNPTAFYLCASSITASPEAFFGQGTRLTVV.

This chain joins TRBV5-6 and TRBJ2-2; 9 bases are shared with TRBD2. The CDR3 totals 16 residues. Trimming at V came to 2 bases and at J to 4 bases, leaving 6 bases not matched to a gene. Germline V gives CDR1 SGHDT, CDR2 YYEEEE. The CDR3 coding sequence is TGTGCCAGCAGCTTAGCGGGGGGCCCGAGCACCGGGGAGCTGTTTTTT. Its protein product is CASSLAGGPSTGELFF.

The table lists this clone with a few counts. V gene TRBV6-5 combines with J gene TRBJ1-6; the D gene is possibly TRBD1 (6 bases). The germline gives CDR1 MNHEY, CDR2 SVGAGI. The CDR3 loop spans 14 amino acids. Trimming removed 4 bases from V and 7 bases from J, with 11 bases in between. The CDR3 DNA follows: TGTGCCAGCAGTTTCACAGGGTGGAATTCACCCCTCCACTTT. It is translated as CASSFTGWNSPLHF.

The chain carries TRBV6-6 and TRBJ1-1; no clear D. Trimming pared 3 bases from V and 1 base from J, leaving 12 bases between. From germline, CDR1 is MNHNY and CDR2 SVGAGI (reference sequence). The CDR3 sequence is 15 residues long. The CDR3 nucleotides are TGTGCCAGCAGTTATGGCGGACCAAGGAACACTGAAGCTTTCTTT. Its protein product is CASSYGGPRNTEAFF.

The chain uses TRBV7-6 and TRBJ2-2, with 10 bases aligning to TRBD1. The trim removed 1 base at V and 4 bases at J, leaving 12 bases unmatched. This CDR3 has 19 amino acids. Germline V gene sequence: CDR1 SGHVS, CDR2 FNYEAQ. The CDR3 region has the DNA TGTGCCAGCAGCTTAGTCATCGGGGGACAGGGGAGGGTCACCGGGGAGCTGTTTTTT. Translated, it gives CASSLVIGGQGRVTGELFF.

This clone was recorded a few times. This chain links TRBV30 with TRBJ2-7, with 9 bases identical to TRBD1. This CDR3 region has 12 residues. The germline gives CDR1 GTSNPN, CDR2 SVGIG (reference sequence). J gave up 4 bases and V 5 bases, and 3 bases lay outside the gene matches. The DNA for the CDR3 is TGTGCCTGGGTAGGACAGGGGTACGAGCAGTACTTC. This translates into CAWVGQGYEQYF.

V usage is TRBV9 and J usage is TRBJ1-5; D uncertain. Trimming took 3 bases from V and 6 from J, leaving 7 bases between them. CDR1 is SGDLS and CDR2 is YYNGEE in the germline V gene. The CDR3 sequence is 12 residues long. CDR3 sequence reads: CASSDGGQPQHF. The CDR3 DNA follows: TGTGCCAGCAGCGACGGAGGTCAGCCCCAGCATTTT.

The chain carries TRBV11-3 and TRBJ1-1, with D unresolved. The germline V and J ends were trimmed by 3 bases and 1 base, with 6 bases remaining between them. Germline V lookup: CDR1 SGHNT, CDR2 YENEEA. This CDR3 region has 13 residues. The CDR3 here is CASSFPRNTEAFF. CDR3 nucleotides: TGTGCCAGCAGCTTCCCCAGGAACACTGAAGCTTTCTTT. The variable domain in full, completed from reference TRBV11-3 and TRBJ1-1, reads EAGVVQSPRYKIIEKKQPVAFWCNPISGHNTLYWYLQNLGQGPELLIRYENEEAVDDSQLPKDRFSAERLKGVDSTLKIQPAELGDSAVYLCASSFPRNTEAFFGQGTRLTVV.

A word on this clone: A read error may account for a junction end that differs from germline. V and J are TRBV6-5 and TRBJ1-1; possibly TRBD1 for D (5 bases). The length of the CDR3 is 13 residues. Germline-derived CDR1 and CDR2 are MNHEY and SVGAGI. The CDR3 DNA follows: TGTGCCAGCAGTTCGGGACTCCACACTGAAGTTTTCTTT. Protein: CASSSGLHTEVFF.

This sequence joins TRBV20-1 and TRBJ2-7, with unresolved D. The CDR3 covers 11 residues. V was pared by 6 bases and J by 5 bases, with 11 bases between. The germline gives CDR1 DFQATT, CDR2 SNEGSKA (reference sequence). The CDR3 sequence is CSALGGHEQYF. The CDR3 nucleotides are TGCAGTGCCTTGGGCGGCCACGAGCAGTACTTC.

The CDR3 sequence: CASSPRTSGRSEQYF. CDR3 DNA sequence: TGTGCCAGCAGCCCGAGGACTAGCGGGAGGTCCGAGCAGTACTTC. This chain connects TRBV7-2 to TRBJ2-7; 14 positions agree with TRBD2. Germline CDR1 and CDR2: SGHTA and FQGNSA. Unmatched junction bases numbered 6, after V lost 5 bases and J lost 6 bases. The CDR3 covers 15 residues.

This clone was seen a single time. This chain uses TRBV2 with TRBJ1-6; D perhaps matches TRBD1 (5 bases). The CDR3 consists of 14 residues. V was shortened by 5 bases and J by 7 bases, with 12 bases between the two germline ends. CDR1 SNHLY and CDR2 FYNNEI come from the germline V gene. The CDR3 sequence is CASSPQDTNSPLHF. The CDR3 DNA reads TGTGCCAGCAGTCCACAGGATACAAATTCACCCCTCCACTTT.

The chain uses TRBV14 and TRBJ1-1; D gene uncertain. The V gene lost 3 bases and the J gene lost 0 bases, with 8 bases spanning the gap. This CDR3 is built from 14 residues. Germline CDR1 reads SGHDN; CDR2 reads FVKESK. DNA for the CDR3: TGTGCCAGCAGCCAGACTTGGGTGAACACTGAAGCTTTCTTT. Protein: CASSQTWVNTEAFF.

J is TRBJ2-1 and V is TRBV6-6, with 10 bases aligning to TRBD2. Trimming took 6 bases from V and 2 from J; bases not matched to a gene: 4. Per the germline V gene, CDR1 is MNHNY and CDR2 is SVGAGI (reference sequence). The CDR3 loop spans 15 amino acids. The CDR3, as DNA: TGTGCCAGCAGAGTAGGACTAGCGGCCTACAATGAGCAGTTCTTC. This gives the protein CASRVGLAAYNEQFF.

The chain has TRBV27 and TRBJ2-7, with D possibly matching TRBD1 (5 bases). Germline assignment: CDR1 MNHEY and CDR2 SMNVEV (reference sequence). V lost 6 bases, J lost 0 bases, and 12 bases lay in between. This CDR3 is 14 amino acids long. The CDR3: CASRITGDSYEQYF. The CDR3 DNA reads as TGTGCCAGCAGGATCACAGGAGACTCCTACGAGCAGTACTTC.

The chain couples TRBV4-3 to TRBJ1-5; the D is unclear. In germline, CDR1 is LGHNA, CDR2 YSLEER. The V end was cut by 6 bases, the J end by 8 bases, with 20 bases between. The CDR3 spans 15 residues. The CDR3 sequence is CASSRVIRAGEPQHF. CDR3 nucleotides: TGCGCCAGCAGTCGGGTTATTAGGGCGGGCGAGCCCCAGCATTTT.

The chain uses TRBV9 and TRBJ2-7; no clear D gene. V lost 0 bases to trimming and J lost 0 bases, with 7 bases between them. The CDR3 is 14 amino acids. The germline V gene has CDR1 SGDLS and CDR2 YYNGEE. This CDR3 reads CASSVAILSYEQYF. The CDR3 DNA reads as TGTGCCAGCAGCGTAGCCATCCTCTCCTACGAGCAGTACTTC.

This sequence joins TRBV7-8 and TRBJ1-3, with D perhaps TRBD1 (5 bases). The CDR3 consists of 15 residues. Per the germline V gene, CDR1 is SGHVS and CDR2 is FQNEAQ. The V end was cut by 1 base, the J end by 0 bases, with 7 bases between. CDR3 in DNA: TGTGCCAGCAGCTTAGGCAGGGTCTCTGGAAACACCATATATTTT. Protein product: CASSLGRVSGNTIYF.

This rearrangement joins TRBV27 to TRBJ1-2; TRBD1 aligns across 7 bases. V shed 5 bases, J shed 0 bases, and the junction held 9 bases outside the gene matches. The CDR3 loop spans 16 amino acids. CDR1 and CDR2 (germline): MNHEY, SMNVEV (reference sequence). The CDR3 spells CASSTLGQPANYGYTF. The DNA of the CDR3 is TGTGCCAGCAGTACACTGGGACAGCCTGCTAACTATGGCTACACCTTC.

This clone is labeled medium-sized. The chain recombines TRBV19 with TRBJ1-1, with TRBD1 matching 7 bases. V shed 4 bases, J shed 8 bases, and the junction held 4 bases outside the gene matches. Germline CDR1 is LNHDA and CDR2 is SQIVND (reference sequence). The CDR3 loop spans 12 amino acids. The CDR3 is CASSTGGREAFF. CDR3 coding DNA: TGTGCCAGTAGTACAGGGGGACGAGAAGCTTTCTTT.